This T cell receptor (beta chain) is from a study of blood T cell repertoires in COVID-19. In the study overall: Sources were T cells, B-cell-depleted T cells, or PBMCs; the material itself was cDNA or gDNA.

Only in-frame clones appear in the TCRdb table, and some are missing; sequencing was by immunoSEQ multiplex PCR. The sample has some 400,000 clones, approximately 89% seen once; the top ten hold about 2.1%. Germline V CDR1 and CDR2: MNHEY, SVGAGI. The trim removed 4 bases at V and 5 bases at J, leaving 9 bases unmatched. The CDR3 sequence is 15 residues long. Seattle participants joined during active infection and were tracked over time. The chain has TRBV6-5 and TRBJ2-5, with TRBD1 identical over 8 bases. This sequence was found in a woman aged 60 to 75 with COVID-19, enrolled during active disease. Sequencing was performed on peripheral blood. CDR3 amino acids: CASSSYSGGRETQYF. DNA of the CDR3: TGTGCCAGCAGTTCCTACTCAGGGGGCCGGGAGACCCAGTACTTC.